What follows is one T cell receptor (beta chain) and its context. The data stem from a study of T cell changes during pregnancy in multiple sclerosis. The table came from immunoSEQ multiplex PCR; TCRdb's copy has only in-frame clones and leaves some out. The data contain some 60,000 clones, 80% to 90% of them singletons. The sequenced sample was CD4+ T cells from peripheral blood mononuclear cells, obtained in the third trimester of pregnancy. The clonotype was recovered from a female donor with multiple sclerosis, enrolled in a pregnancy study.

The CDR3 loop is CASSMGPGGVYGYTF. The CDR3 DNA sequence: TGTGCCAGTAGTATGGGCCCAGGGGGCGTCTATGGCTACACCTTC. The chain recombines TRBV19 with TRBJ1-2; 8 bases are a match to TRBD1. CDR3 length: 15 amino acids. Trimming removed 3 bases from V and 4 bases from J; junction bases left unmatched: 7. Germline CDR1 is LNHDA and CDR2 is SQIVND (reference sequence).